The rows below give T cell receptor beta chains drawn from one sample of a study of response to subunit inactivated influenza vaccine. TCRdb analysed the RT-PCR reads with MiXCR anew, one entry per CDR3 protein. The data show approximately 170,000 distinct CDR3 sequences, with 9.5% to 15% seen just once and around 32% held by the top ten. These data are also associated with another study on T cells expressing NK-cell markers.

Sequencing was performed on CD8+ T cells sorted from PBMCs, taken 11 to 12 days after vaccination. Receptors originate from a man between 45 and 60 years old who received an inactivated influenza vaccine. CDR3s include the opening cysteine and the closing phenylalanine or tryptophan. The order of the fields is D gene, V gene, J gene, clone size, CDR3 DNA, CDR3 protein. The D gene is left open where the match is weak. The size of a clone is reported for some rows only, either as once, few or many, or as a class for expanded clones.

TRBD2	TRBV4-3	TRBJ2-2	few	TGCGCCAGCAGCCAAGCTTACGTCGAACTAGCGGGAAGTACCGGGGAGCTGTTTTTT	CASSQAYVELAGSTGELFF
-	TRBV4-3	TRBJ1-6	few	TGCGCCAGCAGCCAAGGCGCAGCGAGGAATTCACCCCTCCACTTT	CASSQGAARNSPLHF
-	TRBV5-1	TRBJ2-2	many	TGCGCCAGCAGCCCCGCTGGGAACGGGGAGCTGTTTTTT	CASSPAGNGELFF
TRBD1	TRBV6-1	TRBJ2-5	-	TGTGCTGTAAGCAGGAACAGGGGAGAGCAGACCCAGTACTTC	CAVSRNRGEQTQYF
-	TRBV6-2/TRBV6-3	TRBJ2-1	-	TGTGCCAGCAGTTATTGGTTCAATGAGCAGTTCTTC	CASSYWFNEQFF
-	TRBV7-2	TRBJ2-7	-	TGTGCCAGCAGCTTAGGGAGTAGTAGCTCCTACGAGCAGTACTTC	CASSLGSSSSYEQYF
TRBD1	TRBV4-1	TRBJ2-1	few	TGCGCCAGCAGCCGAGGAAAGGGGGCCCGTTACAATGAGCAGTTCTTC	CASSRGKGARYNEQFF
-	TRBV25-1	TRBJ1-4	-	TGTGCCAGCAGTGCTTTCCCGGAAGCCTCACCCTATGAAAAACTGTTTTTT	CASSAFPEASPYEKLFF
-	TRBV4-3	TRBJ1-1	many	TGCGCCAGCAGCCAAGAGTGGGGACCCCGGTACACTGAAGCTTTCTTT	CASSQEWGPRYTEAFF
-	TRBV7-6	TRBJ1-5	-	TGTGCCAGCAGCTTTTTCCGGGACGGATTAGGGCCCCAGCATTTT	CASSFFRDGLGPQHF
TRBD2	TRBV7-2	TRBJ2-3	few	TGTGCCAGCAGCAGCCCCGGGACTAGCCTTGGGGGAGATACGCAGTATTTT	CASSSPGTSLGGDTQYF
TRBD1	TRBV7-9	TRBJ1-1	-	TGTGCCAGCGACAAGGGACAGGGAAGCACTGAAGCTTTCTTT	CASDKGQGSTEAFF
-	TRBV4-1	TRBJ1-4	many	TGCGCCAGCAGCCTTGGCCTCCTTAATGAAAAACTGTTTTTT	CASSLGLLNEKLFF
-	TRBV28	TRBJ2-1	few	TGTGCCAGCAGTCCCGTGAGGGCCAGGACCTACAATGAGCAGTTCTTC	CASSPVRARTYNEQFF
TRBD2	TRBV4-3	TRBJ2-1	-	TGCGCCAGCAGCCCGATGACTAGCGGGGGTCAGGAGGAGCAGTTCTTC	CASSPMTSGGQEEQFF
TRBD1	TRBV11-2	TRBJ1-1	few	TGTGCCAGCAGCTTATGGACAGGGCCAACGGACACTGAAGCTTTCTTT	CASSLWTGPTDTEAFF
TRBD1	TRBV9	TRBJ2-1	few	TGTGCCAGCAGCGAGGCCGGGACAGCCGTACTCAATGAGCAGTTCTTC	CASSEAGTAVLNEQFF
TRBD2	TRBV12-3/TRBV12-4	TRBJ2-7	many	TGTGCCAGCAGTTCCTCTCTAGCGGGGGGGCTTTACGAGCAGTACTTC	CASSSSLAGGLYEQYF
-	TRBV28	TRBJ2-7	few	TGTGCCAGCAGTTTTGCGCTCCGCCAGGGCCGACCCTACGAGCAGTACTTC	CASSFALRQGRPYEQYF
-	TRBV14	TRBJ2-7	-	TGTGCCAGCAGCCAAGTGGGGCCCTCCTACGAGCAGTACTTC	CASSQVGPSYEQYF
-	TRBV11-2	TRBJ2-7	-	TGTGCCAGCAGCTTAGGCCCCCCCTTGTACTTC	CASSLGPPLYF
-	TRBV19	TRBJ2-7	-	TGTGCCAGTAGCCAAAAAGGGCCTTCGTACGAGCAGTACTTC	CASSQKGPSYEQYF
TRBD2	TRBV6-1	TRBJ2-7	-	TGTGCCAGCGGTGGGACTAGCGGGATGTACGAGCAGTACTTC	CASGGTSGMYEQYF
-	TRBV20-1	TRBJ2-7	few	TGCAGTGCTAACGCGGACGGTTCATACGAGCAGTACTTC	CSANADGSYEQYF
TRBD1	TRBV9	TRBJ2-7	few	TGTGCCAGCAGCGTAGCTACAGGGGGTCCGTCCTACGAGCAGTACTTC	CASSVATGGPSYEQYF
TRBD1	TRBV6-2/TRBV6-3	TRBJ2-7	-	TGTGCCAGCACCAAGACAGGGGGCCCCTCCTACGAGCAGTACTTC	CASTKTGGPSYEQYF
-	TRBV4-3	TRBJ2-3	-	TGCGCCAGCAGCCAAGACTGGGGGAGCACAGATACGCAGTATTTT	CASSQDWGSTDTQYF
TRBD2	TRBV12-3/TRBV12-4	TRBJ2-1	many	TGTGCCAGCAGTCCCCTAGCGGGCCCATACAATGAGCAGTTCTTC	CASSPLAGPYNEQFF
-	TRBV6-2/TRBV6-3	TRBJ2-7	-	TGTGCCAGCAGTTACGGGAACCGCGACGAGCAGTACTTC	CASSYGNRDEQYF
-	TRBV29-1	TRBJ2-2	many	TGCAGCGTTGAAACTAACACACACCCGAACACCGGGGAGCTGTTTTTT	CSVETNTHPNTGELFF
-	TRBV7-9	TRBJ1-1	-	TGTGCCAGCAGCTCCGAGGCGCCTGAAGCTTTCTTT	CASSSEAPEAFF
TRBD1	TRBV7-9	TRBJ1-4	many	TGTGCCAGCAGCGGCTGGACAGGGGATGAAAAACTGTTTTTT	CASSGWTGDEKLFF
TRBD1	TRBV12-3/TRBV12-4	TRBJ1-5	few	TGTGCCAGCAGTACAGGGGTTAGCAATCAGCCCCAGCATTTT	CASSTGVSNQPQHF
-	TRBV20-1	TRBJ1-5	few	TGCAGTGCTAGAGACCTAGGGCAATATAGCAATCAGCCCCAGCATTTT	CSARDLGQYSNQPQHF
-	TRBV20-1	TRBJ2-7	-	TGCAGTGCTAGAGGGGACCGCAGGGGTTACGAGCAGTACTTC	CSARGDRRGYEQYF
TRBD2	TRBV9	TRBJ2-1	few	TGTGCCAGCAGCGTAGCTAGCGGTAGCGGGAGGTACAATGAGCAGTTCTTC	CASSVASGSGRYNEQFF
-	TRBV7-9	TRBJ1-6	few	TGTGCCAGCAGCTTAACTCTCTCGGCAGCACTTAATTCACCCCTCCACTTT	CASSLTLSAALNSPLHF